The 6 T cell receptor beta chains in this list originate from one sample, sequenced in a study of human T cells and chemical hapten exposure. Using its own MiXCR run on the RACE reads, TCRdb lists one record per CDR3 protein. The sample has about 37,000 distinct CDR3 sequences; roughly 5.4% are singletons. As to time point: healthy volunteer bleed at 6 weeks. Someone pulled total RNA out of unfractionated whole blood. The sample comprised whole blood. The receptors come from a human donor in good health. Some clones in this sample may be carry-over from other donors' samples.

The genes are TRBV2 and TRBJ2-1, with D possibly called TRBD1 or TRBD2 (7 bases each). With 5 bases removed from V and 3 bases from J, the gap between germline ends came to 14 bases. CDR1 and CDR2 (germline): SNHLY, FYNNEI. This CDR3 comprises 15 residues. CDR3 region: CASSPTGRDYNEQFF. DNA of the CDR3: TGTGCCAGCAGTCCGACAGGGAGGGACTACAATGAGCAGTTCTTC.

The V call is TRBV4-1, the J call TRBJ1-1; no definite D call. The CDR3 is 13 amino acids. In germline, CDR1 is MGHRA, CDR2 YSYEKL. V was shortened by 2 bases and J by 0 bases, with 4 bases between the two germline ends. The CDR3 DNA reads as TGCGCCAGCAGCCAATTGCTGAACACTGAAGCTTTCTTT. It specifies CASSQLLNTEAFF.

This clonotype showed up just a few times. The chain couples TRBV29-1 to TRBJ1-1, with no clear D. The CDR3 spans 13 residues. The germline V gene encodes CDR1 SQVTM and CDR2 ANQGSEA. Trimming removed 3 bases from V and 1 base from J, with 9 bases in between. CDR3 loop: CSVDRGGNTEAFF. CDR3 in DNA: TGCAGCGTTGATCGGGGAGGGAACACTGAAGCTTTCTTT.

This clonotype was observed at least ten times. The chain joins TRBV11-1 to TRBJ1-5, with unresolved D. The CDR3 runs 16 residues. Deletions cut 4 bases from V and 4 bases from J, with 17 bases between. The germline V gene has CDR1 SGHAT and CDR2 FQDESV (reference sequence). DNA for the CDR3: TGTGCCAGCAGCTCCGAGAGGGCAAGAGAGAATCAGCCCCAGCATTTT. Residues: CASSSERARENQPQHF. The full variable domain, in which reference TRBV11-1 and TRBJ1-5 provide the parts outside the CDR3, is EAEVAQSPRYKITEKSQAVAFWCDPISGHATLYWYRQILGQGPELLVQFQDESVVDDSQLPKDRFSAERLKGVDSTLKIQPAELGDSAMYLCASSSERARENQPQHFGDGTRLSIL.

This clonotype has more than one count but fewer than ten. The CDR3 reads CASSRAGGYNEQFF. The CDR3 coding sequence is TGTGCCAGCAGCCGAGCGGGAGGGTACAATGAGCAGTTCTTC. This rearrangement joins TRBV14 to TRBJ2-1; 10 bases line up with TRBD2. The trim removed 4 bases at V and 4 bases at J, leaving 1 base unmatched. Germline lookup yields CDR1 SGHDN and CDR2 FVKESK. CDR3 size: 14 residues.

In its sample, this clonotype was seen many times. This chain's CDR3 is CSAITTGASNQPQHF. The DNA for the CDR3 is TGCAGTGCTATCACGACAGGCGCTAGCAATCAGCCCCAGCATTTT. The J gene is TRBJ1-5, the V gene TRBV20-1, with D maybe TRBD1 (6 bases). The CDR3 length is 15 residues. The V and J ends lost 4 bases and 0 bases respectively, with 13 bases between them. CDR1 and CDR2 (germline): DFQATT, SNEGSKA (reference sequence).